This T cell receptor beta chain appears in the sequencing data of a study of CD8+CD57+ T cells in acquired aplastic anemia. Study-wide results and caveats: Fewer than 30 shared CD8+ CDR3s appeared highly expressed within patients' immunodominant clones.

TCR beta VDJ and CDR3 profiles were obtained from a genomic DNA template. MiXCR was run by TCRdb on the reads, yielding one entry per CDR3 protein. The sample lists over 150,000 distinct CDR3 sequences, roughly three fifths occurring once. With V trimmed by 3 bases and J by 9 bases, 4 bases remained unmatched. The CDR3 runs 12 residues. Germline values: CDR1 SNHLY, CDR2 FYNNEI. Worth noting for this clonotype: What it recognizes is unknown.

Only patients with CD8+CD57+ cell expansion on flow cytometry were chosen for sequencing. The V and J genes are TRBV2 and TRBJ2-7; 8 bases are shared with TRBD1. Sequencing was performed on sorted CD4+, CD8+, or CD8+CD57+ T cells (not recorded which) from PBMCs. The receptor's source is a human donor with aplastic anemia. DNA for the CDR3: TGTGCCAGCAGTGACAGGGGGCGAGGGCAGTACTTC. This translates into CASSDRGRGQYF. Together with reference TRBV2 and TRBJ2-7, the CDR3 gives the full variable domain: EPEVTQTPSHQVTQMGQEVILRCVPISNHLYFYWYRQILGQKVEFLVSFYNNEISEKSEIFDDQFSVERPDGSNFTLKIRSTKLEDSAMYFCASSDRGRGQYFGPGTRLTVT.